Presented here are 15 T cell receptor beta chains from one specimen sequenced in a study of T cells in Graves' hyperthyroidism and ophthalmopathy. Researchers amplified the TCR beta CDR3 regions from RNA transcripts. The HTBI primer set drove a first-round RT-PCR of the TCR CDR3. TCRdb re-derived calls from the multiplex PCR reads in MiXCR, one entry per CDR3 protein. The sample gives 110,000 to 150,000 distinct CDR3 sequences, over 20% of which show up once; around 69% is in the top ten. The source material was blood. The receptor source for this set is a woman between 45 and 65 years old with Graves' hyperthyroidism that later progressed to Graves' ophthalmopathy.

The genes are TRBV11-2 and TRBJ2-5; D is perhaps TRBD1 (5 bases). Trimming took off 5 bases at V and 2 bases at J, with 12 bases between the two ends. The CDR3 length is 14 residues. Germline V gives CDR1 SGHAT, CDR2 FQNNGV. CDR3 sequence: CASSIKGSQETQYF. The CDR3, as DNA: TGTGCCAGCAGCATCAAGGGGTCACAAGAGACCCAGTACTTC.

The V and J genes are TRBV5-5 and TRBJ2-7; 10 bases match TRBD1. Germline V lookup: CDR1 SGHKS, CDR2 YYEKEE (reference sequence). V lost 5 bases, J lost 5 bases, and 10 bases stayed unmatched. This CDR3 contains 15 residues. The CDR3 DNA follows: TGTGCCAGCAGTCCAGCCGGGACAGGGGTCGACGAGCAGTACTTC. This sequence encodes CASSPAGTGVDEQYF.

This clonotype was seen ten or more times. The chain has TRBV12-3 or TRBV12-4 and TRBJ2-5; TRBD2 aligns across 7 bases. The V segment lost 6 bases and the J segment 5 bases; nucleotides outside the gene matches: 15. This CDR3 contains 16 residues. CDR3 loop: CASSPELGTIRETQYF. CDR3 in DNA: TGTGCCAGCAGCCCTGAGCTCGGGACTATCCGGGAGACCCAGTACTTC.

This clonotype was counted a few times. This chain links TRBV27 with TRBJ2-3; D ambiguous. The ends were cut back, 7 bases at V and 5 bases at J, with 4 bases in the middle. CDR3 length equals 10 residues. CDR1 is MNHEY and CDR2 is SMNVEV in the germline V gene (reference sequence). CDR3 bases: TGTGCCAGCAATGGAGATACGCAGTATTTT. This codes for CASNGDTQYF.

The rearrangement uses TRBV4-1 and TRBJ1-1; TRBD1 aligns across 11 bases. The V and J ends lost 3 bases and 8 bases, in that order; junction bases with no gene match: 2. This CDR3 region has 13 residues. Germline V lookup: CDR1 MGHRA, CDR2 YSYEKL. The CDR3 here is CASSQRDRGEAFF. The CDR3 DNA reads TGCGCCAGCAGCCAGCGGGACAGGGGGGAAGCTTTCTTT.

V and J are TRBV28 and TRBJ1-5; 8 bases align to TRBD1. Trimming at V came to 7 bases and at J to 6 bases, leaving 8 bases not matched to a gene. The CDR3 loop spans 14 amino acids. Germline V gene sequence: CDR1 MDHEN, CDR2 SYDVKM. In DNA form, the CDR3 reads TGTGCCAGCACCGGGACAGGCTTAAGTCAGCCCCAGCATTTT. Amino acids: CASTGTGLSQPQHF. The complete variable domain, with remaining parts taken from reference TRBV28 and TRBJ1-5, reads DVKVTQSSRYLVKRTGEKVFLECVQDMDHENMFWYRQDPGLGLRLIYFSYDVKMKEKGDIPEGYSVSREKKERFSLILESASTNQTSMYLCASTGTGLSQPQHFGDGTRLSIL.

This clonotype was counted between two and nine times. This chain uses TRBV9 with TRBJ2-7; the D call may be TRBD1 or TRBD2 (5 bases each). CDR3 size: 13 residues. Germline values: CDR1 SGDLS, CDR2 YYNGEE. The germline V and J ends were trimmed by 2 bases and 5 bases, with 11 bases remaining between them. CDR3 sequence: CASSVDGADEQYF. CDR3 DNA sequence: TGTGCCAGCAGCGTGGACGGGGCGGACGAGCAGTACTTC.

This clonotype was detected ten times or more. The chain links TRBV7-3 to TRBJ2-5; D is unclear. The CDR3 is 13 residues long. V shed 3 bases and J shed 5 bases, with 10 bases lying between them. Germline V gene sequence: CDR1 SGHTA, CDR2 FQGTGA. CDR3 bases: TGTGCCAGCAGCTTTAGCTCCAGGGAGACCCAGTACTTC. This codes for CASSFSSRETQYF.

This clonotype was observed many times. This sequence joins TRBV30 and TRBJ2-7, with TRBD2 matching over 8 bases. J lost 5 bases, V lost 2 bases, and 8 bases had no gene match. In germline, CDR1 is GTSNPN, CDR2 SVGIG (reference sequence). This CDR3 comprises 14 residues. DNA for the CDR3: TGTGCCTGGAGTATCGGGAGGGCCAAGAACGAGCAGTACTTC. Its protein is CAWSIGRAKNEQYF.

The chain links TRBV7-9 to TRBJ2-3; 13 bases match TRBD2. V lost 5 bases, J lost 2 bases, and 4 bases stayed unmatched. Germline lookup yields CDR1 SEHNR and CDR2 FQNEAQ (reference sequence). This CDR3 contains 16 residues. The CDR3 coding sequence is TGTGCCAGCAGCCCCGGGACTAGCGGGGACACAGATACGCAGTATTTT. Translation gives CASSPGTSGDTDTQYF.

This clonotype was counted a few times. This rearrangement joins TRBV7-6 to TRBJ2-1, with 13 positions matching TRBD2. Looked up from germline, CDR1 is SGHVS and CDR2 is FNYEAQ. V dropped 1 base and J dropped 7; count of bases not matched to a gene: 7. This CDR3 has 17 residues. The CDR3 DNA reads TGTGCCAGCAGCTTAGAGGGTCCGGGACTAGCGGGAAATGAGCAGTTCTTC. It yields the protein CASSLEGPGLAGNEQFF.

This clonotype was seen once. This chain connects TRBV5-1 to TRBJ1-2; 9 bases map to TRBD1. V was pared by 5 bases and J by 6 bases, with 11 bases of the junction left unmatched. Germline CDR1 is SGHRS and CDR2 is YFSETQ. This CDR3 has 15 amino acids. This CDR3 is CASRAGTGNADGYTF. The CDR3 DNA sequence: TGCGCCAGCAGGGCCGGGACAGGGAATGCGGATGGCTACACCTTC.

This clonotype was seen at least ten times. The rearrangement uses TRBV28 and TRBJ2-3; D remains ambiguous. CDR1 MDHEN and CDR2 SYDVKM come from the germline V gene. The germline V and J ends were trimmed by 3 bases and 2 bases, with 9 bases remaining between them. The CDR3 runs to 14 residues. The CDR3 DNA is TGTGCCAGCAGTTTGGTGGGCAACACAGATACGCAGTATTTT. It specifies CASSLVGNTDTQYF.

At least ten counts were recorded for this clonotype. The genes are TRBV6-2 or TRBV6-3 and TRBJ2-1; TRBD2 aligns across 10 bases. V lost 6 bases to trimming and J lost 5 bases; unmatched junction nucleotides: 4. CDR1 is MNHEY and CDR2 is SVGEGT in the germline V gene. CDR3 length equals 14 residues. The CDR3 is CASRVAGGNNEQFF. As DNA, the CDR3 is TGTGCCAGCAGGGTAGCGGGGGGTAACAATGAGCAGTTCTTC.

A note on this clonotype: A much larger clone lies a single base off, so this may be a read error. V gene TRBV29-1 combines with J gene TRBJ2-7; D remains unclear. CDR3 size: 13 residues. Germline assignment: CDR1 SQVTM and CDR2 ANQGSEA. CDR3 DNA: TGCAGCGTTGAGCCTGACGGTGGATACGGGCAGTACTTC. Translating it yields CSVEPDGGYGQYF.